This passage covers 13 T cell receptor beta chains from one sample sequenced in a study of blood T cell repertoires in COVID-19. Method: immunoSEQ multiplex PCR; TCRdb's copy keeps in-frame clones and lacks some. The repertoire holds under 250,000 clones, with 70% to 85% as singletons. The source material was peripheral blood. These receptor sequences come from a middle-aged man with active or convalescent COVID-19.

This clone was observed a few times. This rearrangement joins TRBV6-5 to TRBJ1-3, with 8 positions matching TRBD1. Germline V gene sequence: CDR1 MNHEY, CDR2 SVGAGI. Losses at the gene ends were 0 bases for V and 4 bases for J; bases not matched to a gene: 5. This CDR3 is built from 16 residues. CDR3: CASSYSQGASGNTIYF. Here the CDR3 DNA reads TGTGCCAGCAGTTACTCTCAGGGGGCGTCAGGAAACACCATATATTTT.

A word on this clone: This CDR3 is also generated by other DNA sequences in the sample. This rearrangement joins TRBV28 to TRBJ2-7, with TRBD2 identical over 11 bases. The length of the CDR3 is 15 residues. Unmatched junction bases numbered 6, after V lost 6 bases and J lost 2 bases. Germline V gives CDR1 MDHEN, CDR2 SYDVKM. The CDR3 coding sequence is TGTGCCAGCAGACTAGCGGGAGAGAGGACCTACGAGCAGTACTTC. As protein: CASRLAGERTYEQYF.

This rearrangement joins TRBV20-1 to TRBJ2-7; 7 bases are shared with TRBD2. J was trimmed by 3 bases and V by 7 bases; bases with no gene match: 3. There are 11 residues in the CDR3. Germline V gene lookup returns CDR1 DFQATT and CDR2 SNEGSKA (reference sequence). CDR3 DNA: TGCAGTGTCGCGGGGGACTACGAGCAGTACGTC. Amino acids: CSVAGDYEQYV.

V usage is TRBV4-3 and J usage is TRBJ2-1, with TRBD2 as a possible D gene (5 bases). Trimming took off 4 bases at V and 4 bases at J, with 11 bases between the two ends. The CDR3 totals 14 residues. Germline V gene sequence: CDR1 LGHNA, CDR2 YSLEER. CDR3 sequence (DNA): TGCGCCAGCAGCCCCGGACTCTTTTACAATGAGCAGTTCTTC. Protein: CASSPGLFYNEQFF.

CDR3 in DNA: TGTGCCAGCAGCGTCCGGGCTAGCGGGGCTCCCTTAAACAATGAGCAGTTCTTC. Translating gives CASSVRASGAPLNNEQFF. This chain links TRBV9 with TRBJ2-1; the match to TRBD2 covers 9 bases. The junction had 14 bases not matched to a gene; V was cut back by 2 bases and J by 5 bases. The V gene's germline CDR1 is SGDLS and CDR2 YYNGEE. CDR3 length equals 18 residues.

This clone was seen a handful of times. V gene TRBV4-1 combines with J gene TRBJ1-5; a possible D gene is TRBD1 (5 bases). The germline V gene encodes CDR1 MGHRA and CDR2 YSYEKL. This CDR3 comprises 13 residues. V was shortened by 3 bases and J by 9 bases, with 12 bases between the two germline ends. CDR3 nucleotides: TGCGCCAGCAGCCAGATAGGGGTGGGGCCCCAGCATTTT. This codes for CASSQIGVGPQHF.

This clone was observed a handful of times. J is TRBJ2-1 and V is TRBV19; 13 bases agree with TRBD2. The length of the CDR3 is 18 residues. CDR1 and CDR2 from the germline V gene are LNHDA and SQIVND (reference sequence). V gave up 4 bases and J gave up 1 base; unmatched junction bases: 7. The CDR3 DNA sequence: TGTGCCAGTAGTAAAAGGGGACTAGCGGGAATTTCCTACAATGAGCAGTTCTTC. Amino acids: CASSKRGLAGISYNEQFF.

The chain recombines TRBV3-1 (or the pseudogene TRBV3-2) with TRBJ1-2; possibly TRBD1 for D (5 bases). Trimming took 1 base from V and 4 from J, leaving 13 bases between them. The germline V gene has CDR1 LGHDT and CDR2 YNNKEL (reference sequence). The CDR3 has 15 residues. CDR3 amino acids: CASSQGFSGGYGYTF. The CDR3 DNA reads as TGTGCCAGCAGCCAAGGATTCAGCGGGGGCTATGGCTACACCTTC.

CDR3 DNA: TGTGCCAGCAGCTTAGCGCGGGGACAGACGAACACCGGGGAGCTGTTTTTT. It is translated as CASSLARGQTNTGELFF. This chain links TRBV7-2 with TRBJ2-2, with TRBD1 as a possible D gene (7 bases). The V and J ends lost 0 bases and 0 bases respectively, with 11 bases between them. CDR1 and CDR2 (germline): SGHTA, FQGNSA. The CDR3 loop spans 17 amino acids.

The rearrangement joins TRBV7-9 to TRBJ2-2, with D perhaps matching TRBD1 (6 bases). The CDR3 totals 16 residues. Germline values: CDR1 SEHNR, CDR2 FQNEAQ (reference sequence). The germline V and J ends were trimmed by 5 bases and 0 bases, with 13 bases remaining between them. CDR3 in amino acids: CASSPAGTTNTGELFF. CDR3 sequence (DNA): TGTGCCAGCAGCCCCGCCGGGACAACGAACACCGGGGAGCTGTTTTTT.

This clone was recorded only once. The chain uses TRBV28 and TRBJ2-1; 8 bases are a match to TRBD2. Germline V gene data show CDR1 as MDHEN and CDR2 as SYDVKM. CDR3 size: 16 residues. Losses at the gene ends were 1 base for V and 1 base for J; bases not matched to a gene: 3. The DNA for the CDR3 is TGTGCCAGCAGTTTATTTAGCGGGGTGTCCTACAATGAGCAGTTCTTC. It encodes CASSLFSGVSYNEQFF.

CDR3 DNA sequence: TGTGCCAGCAGCCCACTATTAACGGACAGATCCAACTATGGCTACACCTTC. Translated, it gives CASSPLLTDRSNYGYTF. V is TRBV28 and J is TRBJ1-2, with D perhaps TRBD1 (6 bases). The CDR3 is 17 residues long. Germline V CDR1 and CDR2: MDHEN, SYDVKM. Trimming removed 6 bases from V and 2 bases from J, with 22 bases in between.

The V gene is TRBV5-8, the J gene TRBJ1-2; 8 nucleotides align to TRBD1. CDR1 is SGHTS, CDR2 YDEGEE, per germline. V lost 1 base, J lost 4 bases, and 3 bases stayed unmatched. The CDR3 runs 14 residues. The CDR3 is CASSLRTGSYGYTF. The DNA of the CDR3 is TGTGCCAGCAGCTTGCGGACAGGGAGCTATGGCTACACCTTC.